This T cell receptor (beta chain) was sequenced for a study of blood T cell repertoires in COVID-19. Looking at the study overall: From the United States, Italy and Spain came samples of acute and convalescent COVID-19. T cells, B-cell-depleted T cells, or PBMCs provided the cDNA or gDNA that served as material.

Authors' processing steps: Scientists estimated how many nucleated cells there were by amplifying reference gene primers. Some clones are missing from TCRdb's copy, which holds only in-frame ones; the method was immunoSEQ multiplex PCR. The D gene and trimming were derived from the DNA, and the V and J assignments and clone size from that table. The sample lists over 90,000 clones; about 85% were seen once. The CDR3 totals 14 residues. Trimming took 7 bases from V and 1 from J, leaving 13 bases between them. Germline CDR1 is SNHLY and CDR2 is FYNNEI. Material: peripheral blood. The sequence was collected from a man aged 50 to 59 with active COVID-19. V is TRBV2 and J is TRBJ1-1, with no clear D. The CDR3 loop is CASTRTSQNTEAFF. The CDR3 DNA is TGTGCCAGCACCCGAACATCACAGAACACTGAAGCTTTCTTT.